The source of this T cell receptor (beta chain) is a study of STAT5B mutations in CD4+ large granular lymphocyte leukemia. Study results and limitations: TRBV06-family usage was enriched in top patient clones (8/27) versus controls (2/35). Patient CD4-sorted repertoires stayed more clonal than healthy ones after leukemic-clone removal.

V shed 4 bases and J shed 7 bases, with 13 bases lying between them. From germline, CDR1 is ENHRY and CDR2 SYGVKD. The CDR3 extends over 13 amino acids. Measured with immunoSEQ multiplex PCR; TCRdb has only the in-frame clones, and not every one. The data show 15,000 to 20,000 clones, with roughly 80% seen just once and roughly an eighth held by the top ten. As for this clone: Antigen specificity is unknown.

The V gene is TRBV10-3, the J gene TRBJ1-1; D is undetermined. This sequence was found in a human donor in good health. The sample taken for sequencing was CD4+ T cells from blood buffy coats. CDR3 sequence (DNA): TGTGCCATCAGTGCTGGACTCGCCGTTGAAGCTTTCTTT. Protein: CAISAGLAVEAFF.